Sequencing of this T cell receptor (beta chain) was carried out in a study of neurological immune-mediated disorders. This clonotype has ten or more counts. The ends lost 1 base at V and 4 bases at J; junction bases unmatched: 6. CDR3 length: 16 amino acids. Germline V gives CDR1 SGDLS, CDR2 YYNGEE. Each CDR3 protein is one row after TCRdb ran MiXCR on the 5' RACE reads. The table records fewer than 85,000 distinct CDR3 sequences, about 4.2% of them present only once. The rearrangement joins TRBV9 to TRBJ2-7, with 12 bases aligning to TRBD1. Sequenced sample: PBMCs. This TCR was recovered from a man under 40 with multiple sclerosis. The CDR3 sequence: CASSVQGTGGTYEQYF. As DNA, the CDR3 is TGTGCCAGCAGCGTACAAGGGACAGGGGGCACGTACGAGCAGTACTTC.